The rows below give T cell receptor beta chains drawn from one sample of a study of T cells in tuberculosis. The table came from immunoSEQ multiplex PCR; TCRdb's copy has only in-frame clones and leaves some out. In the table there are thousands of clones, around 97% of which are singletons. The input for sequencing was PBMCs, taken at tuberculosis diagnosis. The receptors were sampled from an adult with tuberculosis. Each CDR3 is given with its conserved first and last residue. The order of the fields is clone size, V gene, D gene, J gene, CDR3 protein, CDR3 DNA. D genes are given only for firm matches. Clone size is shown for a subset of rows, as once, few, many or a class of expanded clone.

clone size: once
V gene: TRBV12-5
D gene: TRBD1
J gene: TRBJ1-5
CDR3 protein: CASGLVVVRGLTNQPQHF
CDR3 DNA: TGTGCTAGTGGTTTGGTAGTGGTCAGGGGGCTCACGAATCAGCCCCAGCATTTT

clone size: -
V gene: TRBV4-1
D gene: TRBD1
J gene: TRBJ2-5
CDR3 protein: CASSRLGQGKETQYF
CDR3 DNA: TGCGCCAGCAGCAGATTAGGACAGGGGAAAGAGACCCAGTACTTC

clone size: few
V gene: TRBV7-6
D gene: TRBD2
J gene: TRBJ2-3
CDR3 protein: CASSPAIRGLAGDTQYF
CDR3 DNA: TGTGCCAGCAGCCCGGCCATCAGAGGACTAGCGGGAGATACGCAGTATTTT

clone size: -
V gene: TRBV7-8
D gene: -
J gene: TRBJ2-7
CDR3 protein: CASSLAIGGGQIYEQYF
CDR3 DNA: TGTGCCAGCAGCTTAGCCATAGGGGGGGGGCAAATATACGAGCAGTACTTC

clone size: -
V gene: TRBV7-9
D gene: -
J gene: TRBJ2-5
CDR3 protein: CASSLLSGGTETQYF
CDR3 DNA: TGTGCCAGCAGCTTATTGAGTGGAGGGACAGAGACCCAGTACTTC

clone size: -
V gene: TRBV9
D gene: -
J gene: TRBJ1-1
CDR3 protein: CASSDVPGTEAFF
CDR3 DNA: TGTGCCAGCAGCGACGTCCCGGGGACTGAAGCTTTCTTT

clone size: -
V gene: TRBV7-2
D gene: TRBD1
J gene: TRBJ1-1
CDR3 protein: CASSLDRGAEAFF
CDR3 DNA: TGTGCCAGCAGCTTAGACAGGGGCGCTGAAGCTTTCTTT

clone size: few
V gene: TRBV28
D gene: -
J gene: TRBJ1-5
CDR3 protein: CASLQALGNQPQHF
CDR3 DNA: TGTGCCAGCCTACAGGCTCTCGGCAATCAGCCCCAGCATTTT

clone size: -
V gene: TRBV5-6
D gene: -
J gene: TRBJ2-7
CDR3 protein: CASSATRNEQYF
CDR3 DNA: TGTGCCAGCAGCGCCACAAGAAACGAGCAGTACTTC

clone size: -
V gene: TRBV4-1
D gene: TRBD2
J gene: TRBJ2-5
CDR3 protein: CASSRLTSGGASQETQYF
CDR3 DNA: TGCGCCAGCAGCCGTCTTACTAGCGGGGGGGCCTCTCAAGAGACCCAGTACTTC

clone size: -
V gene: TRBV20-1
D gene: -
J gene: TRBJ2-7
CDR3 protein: CSAQRGYEQYF
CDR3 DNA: TGCAGTGCTCAAAGGGGCTACGAGCAGTACTTC

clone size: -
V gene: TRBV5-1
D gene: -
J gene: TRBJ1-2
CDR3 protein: CASSLAGSNYGYTF
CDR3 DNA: TGCGCCAGCAGCTTGGCAGGTTCTAACTATGGCTACACCTTC

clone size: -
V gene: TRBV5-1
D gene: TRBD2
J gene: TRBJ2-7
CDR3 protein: CASSSGTSGSYEQYF
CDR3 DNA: TGCGCCAGCAGCTCAGGGACTAGCGGGTCTTACGAGCAGTACTTC

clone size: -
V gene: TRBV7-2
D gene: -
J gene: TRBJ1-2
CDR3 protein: CASRLGQHYGYTF
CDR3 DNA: TGTGCCAGCAGACTCGGACAGCACTATGGCTACACCTTC

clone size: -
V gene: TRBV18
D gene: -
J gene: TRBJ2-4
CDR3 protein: CASSPRQAGAKNIQYF
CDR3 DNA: TGTGCCAGCTCACCACGCCAGGCGGGAGCCAAAAACATTCAGTACTTC

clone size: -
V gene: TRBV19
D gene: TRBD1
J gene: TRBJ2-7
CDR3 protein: CASSISDRVTNEQYF
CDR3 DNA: TGTGCCAGTAGTATATCGGACAGGGTGACCAACGAGCAGTACTTC

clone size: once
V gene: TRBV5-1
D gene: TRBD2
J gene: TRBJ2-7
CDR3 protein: CASSSTGLAGGTRAYEQYF
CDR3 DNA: TGCGCCAGCAGCTCCACCGGACTAGCGGGAGGGACTCGGGCCTACGAGCAGTACTTC

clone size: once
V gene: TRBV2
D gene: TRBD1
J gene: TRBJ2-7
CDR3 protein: CASNNPPGQGLWEQYF
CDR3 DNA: TGTGCCAGCAACAACCCCCCGGGACAGGGACTGTGGGAGCAGTACTTC

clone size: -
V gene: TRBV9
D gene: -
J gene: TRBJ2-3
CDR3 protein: CASSVDRSSDTQYF
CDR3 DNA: TGTGCCAGCAGCGTAGATCGGTCCTCGGATACGCAGTATTTT

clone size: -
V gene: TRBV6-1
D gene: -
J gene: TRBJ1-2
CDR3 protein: CASSEGQGWDYGYTF
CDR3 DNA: TGTGCCAGCAGTGAAGGGCAGGGGTGGGACTATGGCTACACCTTC

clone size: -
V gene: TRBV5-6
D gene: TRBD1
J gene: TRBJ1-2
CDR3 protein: CASSLGGGGYTF
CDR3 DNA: TGTGCCAGCAGCTTGGGAGGGGGCGGCTACACCTTC

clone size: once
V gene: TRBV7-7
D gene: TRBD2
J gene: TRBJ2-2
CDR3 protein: CASSLYASGGSYTGELFF
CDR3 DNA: TGTGCCAGCAGCTTATATGCTAGCGGGGGTTCGTACACCGGGGAGCTGTTTTTT

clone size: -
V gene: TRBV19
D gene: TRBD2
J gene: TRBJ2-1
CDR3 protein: CASSIGPSGIPLAYNEQFF
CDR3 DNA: TGTGCCAGTAGTATAGGGCCTAGCGGGATCCCTCTGGCGTACAATGAGCAGTTCTTC

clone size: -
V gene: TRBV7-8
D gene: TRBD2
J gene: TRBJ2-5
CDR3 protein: CASSRWTSGDQETQYF
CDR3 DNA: TGTGCCAGCAGCCGCTGGACTAGCGGGGACCAAGAGACCCAGTACTTC

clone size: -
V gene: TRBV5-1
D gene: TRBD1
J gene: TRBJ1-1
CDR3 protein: CASSGGTGGSNTEAFF
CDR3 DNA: TGCGCCAGCAGCGGGGGGACAGGCGGGTCTAACACTGAAGCTTTCTTT

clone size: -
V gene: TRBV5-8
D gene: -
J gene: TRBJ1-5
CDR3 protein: CASSLALQTYSNQPQHF
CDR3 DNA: TGTGCCAGCAGCTTGGCCCTGCAAACTTATAGCAATCAGCCCCAGCATTTT

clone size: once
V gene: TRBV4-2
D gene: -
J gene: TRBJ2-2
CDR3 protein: CASSQDLFGSRGELFF
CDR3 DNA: TGTGCCAGCAGCCAAGATTTGTTCGGGTCCCGTGGGGAGCTGTTTTTT

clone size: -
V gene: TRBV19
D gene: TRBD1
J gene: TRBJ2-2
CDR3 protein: CASTGTGGMVGTGELFF
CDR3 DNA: TGTGCCAGTACGGGGACAGGGGGCATGGTCGGCACCGGGGAGCTGTTTTTT

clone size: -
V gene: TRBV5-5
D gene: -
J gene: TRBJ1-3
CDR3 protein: CASSFYSGNTIYF
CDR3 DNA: TGTGCCAGCAGCTTCTACTCTGGAAACACCATATATTTT

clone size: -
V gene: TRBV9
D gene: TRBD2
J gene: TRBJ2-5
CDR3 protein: CASSVGLAGGQSQETQYF
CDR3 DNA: TGTGCCAGCAGCGTAGGACTAGCGGGGGGCCAATCCCAAGAGACCCAGTACTTC

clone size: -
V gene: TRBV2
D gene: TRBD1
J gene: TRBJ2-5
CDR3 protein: CASRPGTGGGETQYF
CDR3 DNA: TGTGCCAGCAGACCTGGGACAGGGGGCGGGGAGACCCAGTACTTC

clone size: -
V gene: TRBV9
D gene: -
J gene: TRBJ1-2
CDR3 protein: CASSVAAQSDYGYTF
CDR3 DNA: TGTGCCAGCAGCGTAGCAGCCCAGAGCGACTATGGCTACACCTTC

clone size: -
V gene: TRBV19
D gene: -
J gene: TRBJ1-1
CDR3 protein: CASSVSLSTFF
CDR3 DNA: TGTGCCAGTAGTGTATCGCTCTCCACATTCTTT

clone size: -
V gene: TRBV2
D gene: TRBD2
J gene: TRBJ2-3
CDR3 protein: CASSETSGVTDTQYF
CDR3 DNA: TGTGCCAGCAGTGAGACTAGCGGGGTTACAGATACGCAGTATTTT

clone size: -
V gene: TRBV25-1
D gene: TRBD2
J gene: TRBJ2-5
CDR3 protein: CASSRTSVETQYF
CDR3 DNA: TGTGCCAGCAGTAGGACTAGCGTGGAGACCCAGTACTTC

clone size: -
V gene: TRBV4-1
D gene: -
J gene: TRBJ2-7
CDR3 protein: CASSQYPGSYEQYF
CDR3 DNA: TGCGCCAGCAGCCAATATCCAGGGTCCTACGAGCAGTACTTC

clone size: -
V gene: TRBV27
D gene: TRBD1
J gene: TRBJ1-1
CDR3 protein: CASSPTGENTEAFF
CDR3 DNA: TGTGCCAGCAGTCCGACAGGGGAGAACACTGAAGCTTTCTTT